This T cell receptor (beta chain) was identified in a study of T cell responses to AZD1222 COVID-19 vaccine. The CDR3 spans 15 residues. CDR1 and CDR2 from the germline V gene are LGHNT and FRNRAP. V was clipped by 2 bases and J by 0 bases; unmatched bases: 3. About this clone: Antigen unknown.

Study-wide findings and caveats: The donor group comprised mostly white British people and more females; the analysis possibly underestimated clonal diversity. Only 6 or 7 individuals given AZD1222 were seropositive at baseline.

The assay was immunoSEQ multiplex PCR, and TCRdb's table has in-frame clones only and misses some. The table has 120,000 or so clones, 89% seen once. Sequencing used peripheral blood, obtained on day 0 of AZD1222 vaccination. The chain employs TRBV12-5 and TRBJ1-1, with 7 bases aligning to TRBD1. The origin of this receptor is an adult in good health. The CDR3 spells CASGLTGEVNTEAFF. DNA of the CDR3: TGTGCTAGTGGTTTGACAGGGGAAGTGAACACTGAAGCTTTCTTT.